This T cell receptor beta chain is drawn from a study of response to subunit inactivated influenza vaccine. Findings of the study overall: It was the authors' suggestion that each seasonal influenza vaccination recruits few new T cells.

TCRdb re-called the RT-PCR reads through MiXCR, storing one row per CDR3 protein. The sample shows roughly 520,000 distinct CDR3 sequences, 25% of them seen only once. The V gene's germline CDR1 is SGHRS and CDR2 YFSETQ. After removal of 0 bases from V and 5 bases from J, the junction contained 5 bases not matched to a gene. CDR3 length: 15 residues. Of note for this clonotype: Antigen specificity is unknown.

The sequence was obtained from a man aged 50 to 59 who received an inactivated influenza vaccine. V is TRBV5-1 and J is TRBJ2-1; TRBD2 aligns across 7 bases. The sequences come from CD4+ T cells sorted from PBMCs, collected approximately 5 days after vaccination. The DNA of the CDR3 is TGCGCCAGCAGCTTGGGCGTGGGAGGGGACAATGAGCAGTTCTTC. It specifies CASSLGVGGDNEQFF.